Sequencing of this T cell receptor beta chain was carried out in a study of monozygotic twins with inflammatory bowel disease (dated 2019 in TCRdb). Notes on the research overall: The complete study included approximately 28 monozygotic twin pairs: 19 IBD-discordant Danish pairs and nine German pairs, of which four were IBD-concordant and five were IBD-discordant. Disease-associated traits were sought mainly through comparisons between IBD patients and their genetically identical healthy co-twins within discordant pairs. Each individual had, on average, about 151 000 unique TCRalpha sequences and 181 000 unique TCRbeta sequences available for analysis.

The library relied on 5' RACE. For each TCR library, 3,000 to 4,000 ng of total RNA was used. cDNA was synthesized with SMARTScribe reverse transcriptase in eight separate reactions per sample. Unique molecular identifiers containing a 6-nucleotide sample barcode were introduced through template switching during cDNA synthesis. Two nested PCRs of approximately 16 and 10 cycles amplified the TCRalpha and TCRbeta cDNA, and bead purification followed each PCR. Before amplification, the cDNA was treated with uracil DNA-glycosylase and purified using the QIAquick PCR purification kit. The second PCR added Illumina TruSeq-compatible adapters along with sample-specific barcodes. Library quality and concentration were checked on TapeStation and Qubit, and libraries were pooled at roughly 5.1 ng each. The pooled libraries were sequenced with 2 x 100 bp reads and custom sequencing primers on an Illumina HiSeq2500 single-index Rapid Run. The source study handled its data this way. PCR and sequencing errors were corrected by UMI-based consensus assembly using MiGEC version 1.2.6. MiXCR version 2.1.1 was used for V(D)J alignment, clonotype assembly and CDR3 extraction. Gene usage, clonotype sharing and MAIT/NKT TCR abundance were normalised by analysing the top 1000, 10 000 and 20 000 clonotypes per sample. Diversity was computed as the inverse Simpson index with the vegan R package after downsampling to 27 000 UMIs. Paired Mann-Whitney U tests were applied to discordant twin pairs, and Benjamini-Hochberg correction was used for multiple testing. The reads underwent TCRdb reprocessing, giving one record for each CDR3 protein sequence and no DNA. These V and J calls rely on TCRdb rather than the paper's analysis. The record for this sample contains under 350,000 distinct CDR3 sequences. Of the sample, roughly 5.3% is held by the ten largest clones.

Comments on this clonotype: There is no known antigen for this receptor.

Study-wide conclusions, independent of this receptor: No difference in repertoire similarity was observed between concordant and discordant twins, possibly owing to limited statistical power. The analysis was unable to tell different T cell subtypes apart. Background noise and inter-individual variability may have been introduced into the repertoires by the differing immunosuppressive treatments among patients. The results gave no support for a single strong signal or clonotype linked to IBD. Fewer clonotypes were shared with other individuals by IBD patients than by healthy twins, most markedly in patients showing signs of disease activity. IBD patients had lower TCRbeta repertoire diversity, measured by the inverse Simpson index, than their healthy co-twins.

Looking up the germline V gene (reference sequence) yields CDR1 SEHNR and CDR2 FQNEAQ. The CDR3 numbers 15 residues from cysteine through phenylalanine. No DNA has been recorded. An approximately 2.6 ml peripheral blood sample was drawn into PAXgene tubes per donor and stored at -80°C. Without T cell sorting, total RNA was isolated from whole blood using the PAXgene blood miRNA kit on an automated QIAcube. Peripheral blood from monozygotic twin pairs who were concordant or discordant for inflammatory bowel disease underwent deep TCRalpha and TCRbeta repertoire profiling using unique molecular barcoding. Smoking habits were recorded for all twin pairs, and each individual was classified as a current, former or never smoker.

This TCR was sampled from a human donor with ulcerative colitis or Crohn's disease, or a healthy co-twin of an affected twin (not recorded which). Material: blood. The chain is assembled from TRBV7-9 and TRBJ2-7; TCRdb names TRBD1, which stays unverified in the absence of DNA. The CDR3 loop reads CASSLDRGQHYEQYF.